Below are 2 T cell receptor beta chains sequenced from a single sample in a study of OX40 agonist ivuxolimab in advanced cancers. The repertoire was sequenced with immunoSEQ multiplex PCR; TCRdb's copy has only in-frame clones and lacks some. The repertoire has over 50,000 clones, approximately 91% of them found once; the top ten carry about 5%. The sample consisted of CD4+ or CD8+ T cells sorted from blood, taken in a trial of the OX40 agonist ivuxolimab. The receptors originated from an adult with an advanced solid tumor such as melanoma, head and neck, liver or kidney cancer.

The rearrangement joins TRBV28 to TRBJ2-7; no firm D call. This CDR3 has 13 amino acids. Germline V gene data show CDR1 as MDHEN and CDR2 as SYDVKM. The V and J ends lost 4 bases and 3 bases respectively, with 10 bases between them. The CDR3 spells CASSSGRHYEQYF. CDR3 coding DNA: TGTGCCAGCAGTTCGGGCAGACACTACGAGCAGTACTTC.

The chain joins TRBV11-2 to TRBJ1-1, with D possibly matching TRBD1 (5 bases). The germline V gene encodes CDR1 SGHAT and CDR2 FQNNGV. This CDR3 spans 14 amino acids. Trimming shortened V by 1 base and J by 6 bases, and 12 bases separated the two germline ends. The CDR3 DNA reads as TGTGCCAGCAGCTTAGGGCAGGGTGGGCCTGAAGCTTTCTTT. This translates into CASSLGQGGPEAFF.